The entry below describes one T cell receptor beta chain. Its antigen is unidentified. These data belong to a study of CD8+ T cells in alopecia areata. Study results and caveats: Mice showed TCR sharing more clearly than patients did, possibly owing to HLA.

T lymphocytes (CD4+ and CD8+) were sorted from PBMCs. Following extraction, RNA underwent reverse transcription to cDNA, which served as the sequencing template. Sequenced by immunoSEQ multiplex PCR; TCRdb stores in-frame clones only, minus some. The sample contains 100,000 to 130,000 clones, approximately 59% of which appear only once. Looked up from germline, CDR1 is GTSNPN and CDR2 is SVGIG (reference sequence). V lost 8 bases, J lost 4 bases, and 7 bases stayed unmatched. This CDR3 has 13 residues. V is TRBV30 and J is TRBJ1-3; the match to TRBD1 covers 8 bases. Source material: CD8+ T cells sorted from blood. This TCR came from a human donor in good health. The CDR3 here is CAGDGTGGNTIYF. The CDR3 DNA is TGTGCCGGGGATGGGACAGGAGGAAACACCATATATTTT. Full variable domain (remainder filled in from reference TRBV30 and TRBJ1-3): SQTIHQWPATLVQPVGSPLSLECTVEGTSNPNLYWYRQAAGRGLQLLFYSVGIGQISSEVPQNLSASRPQDRQFILSSKKLLLSDSGFYLCAGDGTGGNTIYFGEGSWLTVV.